This TCR beta chain derives from a study of post-analysis software for immune sequencing data. Points from the study as a whole: A handful of TRBV segments appeared more often in patients than in controls, and TRBV5-6, TRBV5-1 and TRBV20-1 were among these.

Researchers reported that TCR beta cDNA libraries carried unique molecular identifiers. TCRdb re-derived calls from the PCR reads in MiXCR, one entry per CDR3 protein. Of fewer than 850,000 distinct CDR3 sequences in the sample, approximately 44% were seen once. In its sample, this clonotype was seen once. The antigen remains undetermined. One junction end disagrees with the germline gene, perhaps due to a read error. Germline V gives CDR1 PRHDT, CDR2 FYEKMQ (reference sequence). The CDR3 has 15 residues. The receptor was isolated from a girl aged 10 to 17 with multiple sclerosis. The chain uses TRBV13 and TRBJ2-7; the D gene is possibly TRBD2 (5 bases). Sample: blood. The CDR3 is CASSLGAGLEDEQYF. CDR3 DNA sequence: TGTGCCAGCAGCTTAGGTGCCGGATTGGAGGACGAACAGTACTTC.